The rows below give T cell receptor beta chains drawn from one sample of a study of blood T cells in healthy people across ages. TCRdb used MiXCR to reprocess the 5' RACE reads, holding one entry per CDR3 protein. The data show fewer than 2,000,000 distinct CDR3 sequences, roughly 32% seen once. Source material: blood. The receptors derive from a woman aged 25 to 39 in good health. Each CDR3 is given with its conserved first and last residue. The D gene is left open where the match is weak. Clone size is stated in some rows and not others, as once, few, many or a class when expanded.

D gene	V gene	clone size	J gene	CDR3 protein	CDR3 DNA
TRBD1	TRBV7-2	many	TRBJ1-4	CASSSRDRVGKLFF	TGTGCCAGCAGCTCCCGGGACAGAGTGGGAAAACTGTTTTTT
.	TRBV15	many	TRBJ2-7	CATSSKARPYEQYF	TGTGCCACCAGCAGTAAGGCTAGGCCCTACGAGCAGTACTTC
.	TRBV13	few	TRBJ2-1	CASSLGLGAYEQFF	TGTGCCAGCAGCTTAGGCCTCGGGGCGTATGAGCAGTTCTTC
.	TRBV3-1	.	TRBJ2-7	CASSTSSAYEQYF	TGTGCCAGCAGTACTAGCAGTGCCTACGAGCAGTACTTC
.	TRBV10-3	many	TRBJ2-1	CAISEGGTAQFF	TGTGCCATCAGTGAGGGGGGGACGGCACAGTTCTTC
TRBD2	TRBV11-2	.	TRBJ2-7	CASSFQLAGALAYEQYF	TGTGCCAGCAGCTTTCAACTAGCGGGGGCCCTAGCCTACGAGCAGTACTTC
.	TRBV4-1	.	TRBJ1-1	CASSQDYPGTEAFF	TGCGCCAGCAGCCAAGATTATCCAGGGACTGAAGCTTTCTTT
.	TRBV7-9	.	TRBJ2-5	CASSPGSGSVGYPYF	TGTGCCAGCAGCCCAGGGAGTGGGTCGGTAGGATATCCGTACTTC
.	TRBV30	many	TRBJ1-4	CAWSVRNEKLFF	TGTGCCTGGAGTGTACGGAATGAAAAACTGTTTTTT
.	TRBV12-3/TRBV12-4	.	TRBJ1-5	CASSFGWRNQPQHF	TGTGCCAGCAGTTTCGGGTGGAGAAATCAGCCCCAGCATTTT
.	TRBV28	.	TRBJ2-2	CASSRRGLSSGELFF	TGTGCCAGCAGTCGGAGGGGTCTTTCTTCCGGGGAGCTGTTTTTT